This record covers a single T cell receptor beta chain. The germline V and J ends were trimmed by 5 bases and 4 bases, with 12 bases remaining between them. This CDR3 is built from 13 residues. The data derive from a study of control samples from healthy donors and cancer patients. This table comes from immunoSEQ multiplex PCR, and its TCRdb copy is limited to in-frame clones, with some not included. The sample has 93,000 or so clones, roughly 90% seen once. The specimen was PBMCs. The chain joins TRBV12-3 or TRBV12-4 to TRBJ2-7, with D unclear. The sequence came from a man aged 60-69 years with lung cancer. CDR3 in amino acids: CASSQQGRYEQYF. Here the CDR3 DNA reads TGTGCCAGCAGTCAACAAGGTCGGTACGAGCAGTACTTC.